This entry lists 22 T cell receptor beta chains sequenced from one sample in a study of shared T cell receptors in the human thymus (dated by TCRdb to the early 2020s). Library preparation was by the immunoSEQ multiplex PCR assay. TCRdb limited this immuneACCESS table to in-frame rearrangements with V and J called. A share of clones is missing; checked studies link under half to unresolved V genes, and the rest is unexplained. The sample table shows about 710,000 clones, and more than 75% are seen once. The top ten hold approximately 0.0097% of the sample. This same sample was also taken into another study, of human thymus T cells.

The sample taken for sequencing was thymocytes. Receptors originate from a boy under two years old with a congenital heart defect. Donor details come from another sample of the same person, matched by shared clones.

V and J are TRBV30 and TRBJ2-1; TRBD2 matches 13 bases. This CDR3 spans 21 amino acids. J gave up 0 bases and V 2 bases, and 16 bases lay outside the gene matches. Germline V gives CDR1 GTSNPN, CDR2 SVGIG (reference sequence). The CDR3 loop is CAWSQGWTSGSQRSSYNEQFF. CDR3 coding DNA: TGTGCCTGGAGTCAAGGTTGGACTAGCGGGAGTCAAAGGAGCTCCTACAATGAGCAGTTCTTC.

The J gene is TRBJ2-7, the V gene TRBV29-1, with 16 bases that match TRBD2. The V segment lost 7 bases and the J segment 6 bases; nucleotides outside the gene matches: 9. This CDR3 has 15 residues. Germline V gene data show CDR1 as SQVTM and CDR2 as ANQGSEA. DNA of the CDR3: TGCAGCGGGGCATTCGGGACTAGCGGGAGGGCCGAGCAGTACTTC. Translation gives CSGAFGTSGRAEQYF.

The chain's CDR3 is CASSLGQVPNEKLFF. The CDR3 coding sequence is TGTGCCAGCAGTTTGGGACAGGTTCCGAATGAAAAACTGTTTTTT. The chain links TRBV28 to TRBJ1-4; the match to TRBD1 covers 8 bases. Germline assignment: CDR1 MDHEN and CDR2 SYDVKM. The V gene end was trimmed by 3 bases and the J gene end by 5 bases; junction bases not matched to a gene: 5. The CDR3 covers 15 residues.

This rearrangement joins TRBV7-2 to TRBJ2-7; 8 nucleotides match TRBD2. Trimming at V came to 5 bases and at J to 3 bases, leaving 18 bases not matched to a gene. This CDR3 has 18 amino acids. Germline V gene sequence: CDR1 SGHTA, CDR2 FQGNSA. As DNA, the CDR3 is TGTGCCAGCAGCCTGCACGATTACGCTGCGACTAGCGACTACGAGCAGTACTTC. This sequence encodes CASSLHDYAATSDYEQYF.

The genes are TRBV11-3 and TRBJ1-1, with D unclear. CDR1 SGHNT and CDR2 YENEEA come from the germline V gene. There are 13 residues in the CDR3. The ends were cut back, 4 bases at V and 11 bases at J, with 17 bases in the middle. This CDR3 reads CASSSGVSGEAFF. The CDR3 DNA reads TGTGCCAGCAGCTCCGGGGTTTCCGGAGAGGCTTTCTTT.

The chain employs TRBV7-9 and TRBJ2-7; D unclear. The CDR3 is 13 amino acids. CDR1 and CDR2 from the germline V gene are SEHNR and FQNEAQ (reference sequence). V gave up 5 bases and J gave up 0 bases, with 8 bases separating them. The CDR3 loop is CASSSLGSYEQYF. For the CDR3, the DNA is TGTGCCAGCAGCAGCCTAGGCTCCTACGAGCAGTACTTC. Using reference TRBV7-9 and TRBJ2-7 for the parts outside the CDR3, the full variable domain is DTGVSQNPRHKITKRGQNVTFRCDPISEHNRLYWYRQTLGQGPEFLTYFQNEAQLEKSRLLSDRFSAERPKGSFSTLEIQRTEQGDSAMYLCASSSLGSYEQYFGPGTRLTVT.

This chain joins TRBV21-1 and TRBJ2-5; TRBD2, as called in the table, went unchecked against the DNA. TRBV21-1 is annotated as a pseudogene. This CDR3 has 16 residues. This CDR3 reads CASSLSDWTSSQTQYF. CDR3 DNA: TGTGCCAGCAGTTTGTCCGACTGGACCTCTAGCCAGACCCAGTACTTC.

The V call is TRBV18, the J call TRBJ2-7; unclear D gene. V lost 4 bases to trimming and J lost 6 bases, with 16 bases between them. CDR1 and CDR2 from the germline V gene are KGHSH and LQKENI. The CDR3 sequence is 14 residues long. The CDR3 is CASSLSTASGEQYF. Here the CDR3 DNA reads TGTGCCAGCTCACTTTCGACCGCTTCGGGCGAGCAGTACTTC.

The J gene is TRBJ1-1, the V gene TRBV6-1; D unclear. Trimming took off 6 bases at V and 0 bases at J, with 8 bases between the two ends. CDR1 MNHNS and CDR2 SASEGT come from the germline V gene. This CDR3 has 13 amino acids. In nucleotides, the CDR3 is TGTGCCAGCAGGGAGAGGGTGAACACTGAAGCTTTCTTT. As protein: CASRERVNTEAFF.

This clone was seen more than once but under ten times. CDR3 in amino acids: CASSFLAVNTGELFF. The CDR3 nucleotides read TGCGCCAGCAGCTTTTTAGCGGTGAACACCGGGGAGCTGTTTTTT. The rearrangement uses TRBV5-1 and TRBJ2-2; tentatively, D is TRBD2 (6 bases). The V gene lost 2 bases and the J gene lost 1 base, with 9 bases spanning the gap. CDR3 length equals 15 residues. Germline V gives CDR1 SGHRS, CDR2 YFSETQ.

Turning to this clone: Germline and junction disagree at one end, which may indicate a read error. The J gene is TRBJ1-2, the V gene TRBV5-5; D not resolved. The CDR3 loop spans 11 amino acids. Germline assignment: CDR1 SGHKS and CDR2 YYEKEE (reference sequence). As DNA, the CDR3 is TGTGCCAGCAGCTCCGGCGCGGAGCCGCGGTTC. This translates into CASSSGAEPRF. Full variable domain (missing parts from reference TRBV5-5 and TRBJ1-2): DAGVTQSPTHLIKTRGQQVTLRCSPISGHKSVSWYQQVLGQGPQFIFQYYEKEERGRGNFPDRFSARQFPNYSSELNVNALLLGDSALYLCASSSGAEPRFGSGTRLTVV.

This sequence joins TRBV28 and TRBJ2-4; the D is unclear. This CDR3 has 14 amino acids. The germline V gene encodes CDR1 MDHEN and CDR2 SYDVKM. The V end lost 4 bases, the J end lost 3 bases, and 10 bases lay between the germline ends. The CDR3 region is CASSSPEDKNIQYF. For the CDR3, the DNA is TGTGCCAGCAGTTCTCCAGAAGACAAAAACATTCAGTACTTC.

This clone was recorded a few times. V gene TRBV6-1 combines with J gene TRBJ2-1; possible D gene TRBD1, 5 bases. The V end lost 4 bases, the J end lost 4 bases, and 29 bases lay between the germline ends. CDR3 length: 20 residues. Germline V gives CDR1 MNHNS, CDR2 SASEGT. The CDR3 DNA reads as TGTGCCAGCAGTGCCGCCGCCAGGGATAGAATCTGCCGACCGTACAATGAGCAGTTCTTC. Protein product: CASSAAARDRICRPYNEQFF.

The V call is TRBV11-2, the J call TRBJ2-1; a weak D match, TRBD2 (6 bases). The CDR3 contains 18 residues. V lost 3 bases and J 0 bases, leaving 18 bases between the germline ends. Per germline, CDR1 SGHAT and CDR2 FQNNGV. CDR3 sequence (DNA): TGTGCCAGCAGCTTTGGAGGACTACAGTTAAGCTCCTACAATGAGCAGTTCTTC. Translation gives CASSFGGLQLSSYNEQFF.

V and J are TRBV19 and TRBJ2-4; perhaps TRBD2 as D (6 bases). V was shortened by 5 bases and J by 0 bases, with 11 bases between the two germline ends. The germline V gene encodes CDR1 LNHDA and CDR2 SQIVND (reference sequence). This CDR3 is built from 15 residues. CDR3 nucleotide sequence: TGTGCCAGTAGTGATAGCGGACTAGCCAAAAACATTCAGTACTTC. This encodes CASSDSGLAKNIQYF. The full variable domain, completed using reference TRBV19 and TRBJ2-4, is DGGITQSPKYLFRKEGQNVTLSCEQNLNHDAMYWYRQDPGQGLRLIYYSQIVNDFQKGDIAEGYSVSREKKESFPLTVTSAQKNPTAFYLCASSDSGLAKNIQYFGAGTRLSVL.

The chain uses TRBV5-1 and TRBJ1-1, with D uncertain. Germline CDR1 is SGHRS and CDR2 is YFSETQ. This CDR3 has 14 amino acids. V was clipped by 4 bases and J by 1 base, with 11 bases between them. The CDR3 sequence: CASSTYGQNTEAFF. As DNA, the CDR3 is TGCGCCAGCAGCACCTATGGGCAGAACACTGAAGCTTTCTTT.

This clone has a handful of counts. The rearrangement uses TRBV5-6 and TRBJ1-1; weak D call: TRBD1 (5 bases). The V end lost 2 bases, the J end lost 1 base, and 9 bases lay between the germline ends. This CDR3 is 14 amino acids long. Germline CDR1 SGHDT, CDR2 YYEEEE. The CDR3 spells CASSLGHRNTEAFF. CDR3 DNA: TGTGCCAGCAGCTTAGGACACAGGAACACTGAAGCTTTCTTT.

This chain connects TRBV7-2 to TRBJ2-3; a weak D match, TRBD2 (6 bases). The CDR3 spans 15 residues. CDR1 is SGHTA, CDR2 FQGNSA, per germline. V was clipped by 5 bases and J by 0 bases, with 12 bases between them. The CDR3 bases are TGTGCCAGCAGCCCACGAGGGACTAGCACAGATACGCAGTATTTT. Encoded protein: CASSPRGTSTDTQYF.

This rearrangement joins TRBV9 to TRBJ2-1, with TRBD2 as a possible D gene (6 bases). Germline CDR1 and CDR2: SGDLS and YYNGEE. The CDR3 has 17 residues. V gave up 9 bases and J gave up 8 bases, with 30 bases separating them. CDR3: CATSASAGASPGDEQFF. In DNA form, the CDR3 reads TGTGCCACCTCTGCCTCCGCTGGGGCCAGCCCGGGGGATGAGCAGTTCTTC.

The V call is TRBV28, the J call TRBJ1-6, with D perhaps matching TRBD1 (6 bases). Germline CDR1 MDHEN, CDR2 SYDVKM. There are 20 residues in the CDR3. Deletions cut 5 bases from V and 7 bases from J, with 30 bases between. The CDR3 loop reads CASSLLSSTGPTLENSPLHF. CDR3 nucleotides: TGTGCCAGCAGTCTATTAAGCTCGACAGGCCCGACCCTCGAGAATTCACCCCTCCACTTT.

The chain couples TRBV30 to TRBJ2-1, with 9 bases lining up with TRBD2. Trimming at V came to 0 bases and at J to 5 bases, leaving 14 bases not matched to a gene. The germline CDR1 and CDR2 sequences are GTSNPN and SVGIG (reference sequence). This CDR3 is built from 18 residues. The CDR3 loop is CAWSVLRGGSGRDNEQFF. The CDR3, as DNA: TGTGCCTGGAGTGTACTCCGCGGAGGTAGCGGGAGAGACAATGAGCAGTTCTTC.

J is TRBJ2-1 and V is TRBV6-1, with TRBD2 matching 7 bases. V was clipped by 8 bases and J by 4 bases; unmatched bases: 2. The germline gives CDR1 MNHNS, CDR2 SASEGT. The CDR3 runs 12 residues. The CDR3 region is CASPSGYNEQFF. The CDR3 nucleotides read TGTGCCAGCCCTAGCGGATACAATGAGCAGTTCTTC.